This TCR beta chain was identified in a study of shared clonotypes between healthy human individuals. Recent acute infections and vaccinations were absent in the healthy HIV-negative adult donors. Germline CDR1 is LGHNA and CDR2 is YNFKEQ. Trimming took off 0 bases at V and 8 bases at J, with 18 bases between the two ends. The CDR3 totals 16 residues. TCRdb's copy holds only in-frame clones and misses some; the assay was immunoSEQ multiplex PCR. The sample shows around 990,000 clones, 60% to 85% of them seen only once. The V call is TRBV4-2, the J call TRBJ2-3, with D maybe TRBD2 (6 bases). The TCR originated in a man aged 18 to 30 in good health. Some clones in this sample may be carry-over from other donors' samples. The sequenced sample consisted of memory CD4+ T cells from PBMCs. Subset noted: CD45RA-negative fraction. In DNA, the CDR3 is TGTGCCAGCAGCCAAGAACCGGGACTCGGCGTTGGTACGCAGTATTTT. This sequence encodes CASSQEPGLGVGTQYF.